This TCR beta chain was recorded in a study of blood T cell repertoires in COVID-19. TCRdb keeps only in-frame clones here, not all; method: immunoSEQ multiplex PCR. The top ten clones hold roughly 1.8% of a sample with 25,000 to 30,000 clones, 90% of them seen once. With 1 base clipped from V and 0 bases from J, the junction kept 6 bases outside the gene matches. The CDR3 extends over 17 amino acids. Per germline, CDR1 SGHTA and CDR2 FQGNSA. V gene TRBV7-2 combines with J gene TRBJ2-3, with 8 bases aligning to TRBD2. This TCR was recovered from a woman aged 60 to 75 with active COVID-19. Sample: peripheral blood. This chain's CDR3 is CASSLDVASGSTDTQYF. Here the CDR3 DNA reads TGTGCCAGCAGCTTAGATGTTGCTAGCGGGAGCACAGATACGCAGTATTTT.